The 21 T cell receptor beta chains given below trace back to one sample, sequenced in a study of follicular helper T cells after annual influenza vaccination. The sample's time point: 2015-2016 season, 7 days after influenza vaccination. Method: immunoSEQ multiplex PCR; TCRdb's copy keeps in-frame clones and lacks some. Counted here are 1,400 or so clones, about four fifths occurring once; the ten biggest clones make up around 6.9%. Sequenced material: CXCR5+ CD38+ circulating T follicular helper cells from blood, taken 7 days after influenza vaccination. Subset described: circulating Tfh, non-naive CD4+CXCR5+PD-1+ (ICOS+CD38+ or ICOS-CD38-). These receptors all come from an adult who received the influenza vaccine.

The chain recombines TRBV4-2 with TRBJ2-6; the D is unclear. This CDR3 region has 18 residues. CDR1 is LGHNA, CDR2 YNFKEQ, per germline. V dropped 4 bases and J dropped 5 bases, with 21 bases sitting between them. DNA for the CDR3: TGTGCCAGCAGCCGGCAGTCCAAAGGTTACAGTCGGGCCAACGTCCTGACTTTC. Its translation is CASSRQSKGYSRANVLTF.

The rearrangement joins TRBV4-1 to TRBJ2-3, with 9 bases fitting TRBD2. V lost 4 bases and J lost 2; bases outside the gene matches: 13. Germline V gives CDR1 MGHRA, CDR2 YSYEKL. The length of the CDR3 is 18 residues. The CDR3 DNA is TGCGCCAGCAGCCGAAAGCCCCCGAGCGGGGGGTTCACAGATACGCAGTATTTT. Encoded protein: CASSRKPPSGGFTDTQYF.

The CDR3 coding sequence is TGTGCCAGCAATACGGATTATGGCTACACCTTC. Its translation: CASNTDYGYTF. V usage is TRBV28 and J usage is TRBJ1-2; no firm D call. Trimming pared 7 bases from V and 5 bases from J, leaving 8 bases between. Per the germline V gene, CDR1 is MDHEN and CDR2 is SYDVKM. The CDR3 covers 11 residues.

This sequence joins TRBV18 and TRBJ2-7, with D possibly matching TRBD2 (6 bases). Trimming removed 5 bases at V and 9 bases at J, with 17 bases between. The CDR3 length is 13 residues. CDR1 is KGHSH and CDR2 is LQKENI in the germline V gene. CDR3 DNA: TGTGCCAGCTCATCCGGCCTCCTGGGGGGGCAGTACTTC. It encodes CASSSGLLGGQYF.

The chain is built from TRBV18 and TRBJ1-3; no reliable D call. CDR1 and CDR2 (germline): KGHSH, LQKENI. The length of the CDR3 is 14 residues. V shed 6 bases and J shed 0 bases, with 9 bases lying between them. This CDR3 is CASSPQSSGNTIYF. CDR3 nucleotides: TGTGCCAGCTCGCCGCAGAGCTCTGGAAACACCATATATTTT.

A few counts support this clone. This sequence joins TRBV4-3 and TRBJ1-2; perhaps TRBD1 as D (5 bases). The germline V gene encodes CDR1 LGHNA and CDR2 YSLEER. This CDR3 is built from 17 residues. Between the trimmed V and J ends, which lost 2 bases and 6 bases, there was a span of 22 bases. CDR3 region: CASSQRASRPGLNGYTF. Here the CDR3 DNA reads TGCGCCAGCAGCCAACGGGCTTCCCGACCAGGGCTCAATGGCTACACCTTC.

This chain uses TRBV7-8 with TRBJ2-5; D is possibly TRBD1 (6 bases). The germline V and J ends were trimmed by 2 bases and 9 bases, with 13 bases remaining between them. CDR1 and CDR2 from the germline V gene are SGHVS and FQNEAQ. The CDR3 has 13 residues. The CDR3 bases are TGTGCCAGCAGCTTATGGGAGTGGGGGCCCCAGTACTTC. Residues: CASSLWEWGPQYF.

The chain recombines TRBV28 with TRBJ2-3; tentative D call: TRBD1 (6 bases). V lost 6 bases and J 1 base, leaving 11 bases between the germline ends. CDR3 length: 14 amino acids. Germline V CDR1 and CDR2: MDHEN, SYDVKM. CDR3 DNA: TGTGCCAGCAGGATACAGGGTCGCACAGATACGCAGTATTTT. This codes for CASRIQGRTDTQYF.

This chain connects TRBV7-2 to TRBJ1-2, with 10 bases that match TRBD1. Germline CDR1 SGHTA, CDR2 FQGNSA. The junction had 7 bases not matched to a gene; V was cut back by 4 bases and J by 5 bases. The CDR3 loop spans 15 amino acids. CDR3 bases: TGTGCCAGCAGCTCCCTGACAGGGGGCGCGTATGGCTACACCTTC. Amino acids: CASSSLTGGAYGYTF. Full variable domain (missing parts from reference TRBV7-2 and TRBJ1-2): GAGVSQSPSNKVTEKGKDVELRCDPISGHTALYWYRQSLGQGLEFLIYFQGNSAPDKSGLPSDRFSAERTGGSVSTLTIQRTQQEDSAVYLCASSSLTGGAYGYTFGSGTRLTVV.

The V call is TRBV5-1, the J call TRBJ1-1; 7 bases are a match to TRBD1. There are 16 residues in the CDR3. V gave up 0 bases and J gave up 1 base; unmatched junction bases: 6. CDR1 SGHRS and CDR2 YFSETQ come from the germline V gene. DNA of the CDR3: TGCGCCAGCAGCTTGGCCTCCGGGACAGCGAACACTGAAGCTTTCTTT. It codes for CASSLASGTANTEAFF.

The chain combines TRBV6-1 with TRBJ1-2; TRBD1 agrees at 7 bases. CDR1 MNHNS and CDR2 SASEGT come from the germline V gene. The CDR3 covers 14 residues. J was trimmed by 0 bases and V by 10 bases; bases with no gene match: 8. CDR3 nucleotides: TGTGCCACTACACCGGGACAGCCTAACTATGGCTACACCTTC. Its protein product is CATTPGQPNYGYTF.

The V and J genes are TRBV12-5 and TRBJ1-1; perhaps TRBD1 as D (5 bases). CDR1 and CDR2 from the germline V gene are LGHNT and FRNRAP. There are 15 residues in the CDR3. Trimming pared 2 bases from V and 3 bases from J, leaving 13 bases between. The CDR3 sequence is CASGLQRDGDTEAFF. As DNA, the CDR3 is TGTGCTAGTGGTTTGCAGAGGGACGGAGACACTGAAGCTTTCTTT.

The genes are TRBV28 and TRBJ2-7; D gene ambiguous. Trimming pared 7 bases from V and 6 bases from J, leaving 13 bases between. The germline V gene has CDR1 MDHEN and CDR2 SYDVKM. This CDR3 has 12 amino acids. The CDR3 here is CASKTALGEQYF. Written as DNA, the CDR3 is TGTGCCAGCAAAACAGCCCTCGGCGAGCAGTACTTC.

The V call is TRBV11-2, the J call TRBJ2-7; no firm D call. This CDR3 comprises 12 residues. CDR1 is SGHAT and CDR2 is FQNNGV in the germline V gene. V lost 2 bases and J 4 bases, leaving 6 bases between the germline ends. This CDR3 reads CASSLSWYEQYF. Here the CDR3 DNA reads TGTGCCAGCAGCTTAAGTTGGTACGAGCAGTACTTC.

This clone was observed a handful of times. The chain combines TRBV5-4 with TRBJ2-2, with 7 bases matching TRBD1. V shed 3 bases and J 7 bases; nucleotides not matched to a gene: 0. The length of the CDR3 is 12 residues. The V gene's germline CDR1 is SGHNT and CDR2 YYREEE (reference sequence). CDR3 DNA sequence: TGTGCCAGCAGCTGGGACAGCGGGGAGCTGTTTTTT. Residues: CASSWDSGELFF.

This chain joins TRBV5-5 and TRBJ1-5; no clear D. The CDR3 contains 13 residues. Germline V gives CDR1 SGHKS, CDR2 YYEKEE (reference sequence). V lost 1 base, J lost 8 bases, and 10 bases lay in between. CDR3 residues: CASSLQVVEPQHF. CDR3 DNA: TGTGCCAGCAGCTTGCAGGTCGTTGAGCCCCAGCATTTT.

This clone was observed a handful of times. This chain connects TRBV5-1 to TRBJ1-1; no firm D call. CDR3 length: 13 amino acids. The V gene's germline CDR1 is SGHRS and CDR2 YFSETQ. The ends were cut back, 0 bases at V and 3 bases at J, with 6 bases in the middle. The CDR3 DNA follows: TGCGCCAGCAGCTTGGTGGGCCACACTGAAGCTTTCTTT. Translation: CASSLVGHTEAFF.

The genes are TRBV19 and TRBJ1-2; D unclear. The CDR3 has 12 amino acids. Germline V gene lookup returns CDR1 LNHDA and CDR2 SQIVND (reference sequence). V was trimmed by 6 bases and J by 3 bases, leaving 8 bases between them. The CDR3 region is CASRDWDYGYTF. CDR3 nucleotides: TGTGCCAGTAGAGACTGGGACTATGGCTACACCTTC.

The CDR3 coding sequence is TGTGCCAGCAGCCAACAGGGGGCGTCTGAAGCTTTCTTT. Amino acid sequence: CASSQQGASEAFF. The V and J genes are TRBV7-2 and TRBJ1-1; 9 nucleotides agree with TRBD1. Unmatched junction bases numbered 4, after V lost 5 bases and J lost 6 bases. The germline CDR1 and CDR2 sequences are SGHTA and FQGNSA. This CDR3 has 13 amino acids.

CDR3: CASSEGEGQPQHF. CDR3 sequence (DNA): TGCGCCAGCAGTGAGGGGGAGGGTCAGCCCCAGCATTTT. The gene calls are TRBV10-2 and TRBJ1-5; no clear D gene. This CDR3 spans 13 amino acids. Trimming took off 2 bases at V and 6 bases at J, with 8 bases between the two ends. Per germline, CDR1 WSHSY and CDR2 SAAADI.

A single count supports this clone. This sequence joins TRBV28 and TRBJ2-3, with D possibly matching TRBD2 (5 bases). The CDR3 contains 13 residues. The V end lost 3 bases, the J end lost 6 bases, and 10 bases lay between the germline ends. CDR1 is MDHEN, CDR2 SYDVKM, per germline. The CDR3 DNA follows: TGTGCCAGCAGTTTCTATGGGGAGGATACGCAGTATTTT. Translated: CASSFYGEDTQYF.